Presented here are 29 T cell receptor beta chains from one specimen sequenced in a study of T cells in Graves' hyperthyroidism and ophthalmopathy. TCR beta CDR3 region amplification was performed from RNA transcripts. HTBI primers were the set used in a first-round RT-PCR of the TCR CDR3. TCRdb re-called the multiplex PCR reads with MiXCR, one entry per CDR3 protein. This table holds about 560,000 distinct CDR3 sequences, approximately 15% found once. The sequenced material came from blood. The receptors stem from a woman between 25 and 40 years old with Graves' hyperthyroidism.

This clonotype was observed at least ten times. V gene TRBV7-3 combines with J gene TRBJ2-7; D unclear. Trimming left V 4 bases short and J 6 bases short, with 13 bases between. CDR1 is SGHTA and CDR2 is FQGTGA in the germline V gene. This CDR3 has 13 residues. This CDR3 is CASSSGVGSEQYF. CDR3 sequence (DNA): TGTGCCAGCAGCTCCGGTGTTGGGTCCGAGCAGTACTTC.

The CDR3 here is CASSLRGRDRPEKLFF. In DNA, the CDR3 is TGTGCCAGCAGCTTAAGAGGCCGGGACAGGCCTGAAAAACTGTTTTTT. V and J are TRBV13 and TRBJ1-4, with 8 positions matching TRBD1. This CDR3 comprises 16 residues. With 2 bases clipped from V and 7 bases from J, the junction kept 9 bases outside the gene matches. Germline-derived CDR1 and CDR2 are PRHDT and FYEKMQ (reference sequence).

The chain is built from TRBV12-3 or TRBV12-4 and TRBJ1-3; tentatively, D is TRBD1 (5 bases). The CDR3 runs to 13 residues. Trimming cost V 6 bases and J 5 bases, with 11 bases left between them. The CDR3 DNA is TGTGCCAGCAGCTCTGACAGAAGAAACACCATATATTTT. It translates to CASSSDRRNTIYF.

This clonotype was found a few times. This may arise from a read error, as a much more abundant clone is one base away. The chain carries TRBV28 and TRBJ2-7; TRBD2 agrees at 7 bases. CDR1 and CDR2 (germline): MDHEN, SYDVKM. J was trimmed by 3 bases and V by 6 bases; bases with no gene match: 14. The CDR3 sequence is 16 residues long. The CDR3 DNA reads TGTGCCAGCAGCCTCGGGACTAACGGACGCTACTACGAGCAGTACTTC. It is translated as CASSLGTNGRYYEQYF.

The CDR3 DNA is TGTGCCAGCAGTGTGCGAGCGGGAGCGGTTACCGGGGAGCTGTTTTTT. Encoded protein: CASSVRAGAVTGELFF. This chain connects TRBV6-4 to TRBJ2-2, with 8 bases matching TRBD2. This CDR3 contains 16 residues. V was pared by 4 bases and J by 5 bases, with 9 bases of the junction left unmatched. Germline values: CDR1 MRHNA, CDR2 SNTAGT.

The sample holds a few counts of this clonotype. V is TRBV4-3 and J is TRBJ2-2, with unresolved D. CDR3 length equals 15 residues. CDR1 LGHNA and CDR2 YSLEER come from the germline V gene. V lost 0 bases and J lost 5, with 10 bases in between. CDR3 sequence reads: CASSQDLPATGELFF. The CDR3 DNA is TGCGCCAGCAGCCAAGATCTCCCCGCTACCGGGGAGCTGTTTTTT.

As to this clonotype: One end of the junction does not line up with germline, which may come from a read error. This chain uses TRBV7-2 with TRBJ1-2, with 7 bases aligning to TRBD1. Germline loops: CDR1 SGHTA, CDR2 FQGNSA. The CDR3 sequence is 14 residues long. The CDR3 sequence: CASSPRDSLYDYTF. In DNA form, the CDR3 reads TGTGCCAGCAGCCCGAGGGACAGTCTTTATGACTACACCTTC.

This chain links TRBV20-1 with TRBJ2-2; weak D call: TRBD2 (7 bases). The V gene lost 6 bases and the J gene lost 4 bases, with 15 bases spanning the gap. The CDR3 extends over 14 amino acids. Germline values: CDR1 DFQATT, CDR2 SNEGSKA (reference sequence). The CDR3 is CSAGGGRGTGELFF. For the CDR3, the DNA is TGCAGTGCAGGGGGGGGGCGAGGCACCGGGGAGCTGTTTTTT.

Comment on this clonotype: This sequence may be a read error, since a much larger clone differs from it by one base. The chain links TRBV4-1 to TRBJ2-3; D gene unclear. There are 13 residues in the CDR3. V was shortened by 1 base and J by 5 bases, with 7 bases between the two germline ends. From germline, CDR1 is MGHRA and CDR2 YSYEKL. The CDR3 loop reads CASSQGAVDTQYF. Here the CDR3 DNA reads TGCGCCAGCAGCCAAGGGGCCGTAGATACGCAGTATTTT.

This clonotype came up many times. The chain couples TRBV7-3 to TRBJ2-1, with D perhaps TRBD1 or TRBD2 (6 bases each). V was trimmed by 2 bases and J by 9 bases, leaving 14 bases between them. CDR1 and CDR2 from the germline V gene are SGHTA and FQGTGA. The CDR3 is 14 residues long. CDR3 sequence: CASSLLGGSSEQFF. The CDR3, as DNA: TGTGCCAGCAGCTTACTAGGGGGGAGCAGTGAGCAGTTCTTC.

V and J are TRBV11-3 and TRBJ2-2; D not resolved. The CDR3 extends over 14 amino acids. V lost 3 bases and J 4 bases, leaving 9 bases between the germline ends. CDR1 and CDR2 (germline): SGHNT, YENEEA. CDR3 coding DNA: TGTGCCAGCAGCTTGGGCCAGCCCACCGGGGAGCTGTTTTTT. Residues: CASSLGQPTGELFF.

Many counts were recorded for this clonotype. V and J are TRBV20-1 and TRBJ1-5; no clear D gene. CDR3 size: 16 residues. From germline, CDR1 is DFQATT and CDR2 SNEGSKA (reference sequence). The germline V and J ends were trimmed by 3 bases and 0 bases, with 15 bases remaining between them. Here the CDR3 reads CSARVSGKNSNQPQHF. The CDR3 region has the DNA TGCAGTGCTAGGGTTTCTGGAAAGAATAGCAATCAGCCCCAGCATTTT.

This clonotype has only a few counts. This chain links TRBV20-1 with TRBJ1-5; the match to TRBD1 covers 8 bases. The CDR3 spans 15 residues. The germline V gene encodes CDR1 DFQATT and CDR2 SNEGSKA (reference sequence). After removal of 2 bases from V and 7 bases from J, the junction contained 10 bases not matched to a gene. The CDR3 bases are TGCAGTGCTAGAATGGGACAGGTCGGTCCCCAGCCCCAGCATTTT. Translated: CSARMGQVGPQPQHF.

This clonotype was counted many times. This chain connects TRBV5-1 to TRBJ2-1, with TRBD2 matching over 7 bases. The ends lost 3 bases at V and 1 base at J; junction bases unmatched: 7. Germline CDR1 SGHRS, CDR2 YFSETQ. The CDR3 is made up of 16 amino acids. CDR3 DNA: TGCGCCAGCAGCTCGGTGGGGGGGAGTTCCTACAATGAGCAGTTCTTC. This gives the protein CASSSVGGSSYNEQFF.

This clonotype was picked up many times. This chain joins TRBV10-3 and TRBJ2-7; 12 bases fit TRBD2. The germline CDR1 and CDR2 sequences are ENHRY and SYGVKD. Trimming at V came to 5 bases and at J to 3 bases, leaving 5 bases not matched to a gene. This CDR3 has 15 residues. In DNA form, the CDR3 reads TGTGCCATCAGTCAAGGACTAGCGGGGAACTACGAGCAGTACTTC. Residues: CAISQGLAGNYEQYF.

This clonotype showed up many times. The chain employs TRBV7-9 and TRBJ2-3; 9 bases line up with TRBD2. CDR1 and CDR2 (germline): SEHNR, FQNEAQ (reference sequence). The junction had 11 bases not matched to a gene; V was cut back by 10 bases and J by 6 bases. The CDR3 is made up of 14 amino acids. Written as DNA, the CDR3 is TGTGCCATCCCCGCCGGGACTAGCTTTGATACGCAGTATTTT. It encodes CAIPAGTSFDTQYF. Looking up the rest from reference TRBV7-9 and TRBJ2-3 gives the full variable domain: DTGVSQNPRHKITKRGQNVTFRCDPISEHNRLYWYRQTLGQGPEFLTYFQNEAQLEKSRLLSDRFSAERPKGSFSTLEIQRTEQGDSAMYLCAIPAGTSFDTQYFGPGTRLTVL.

This clonotype was observed at least ten times. The CDR3 spells CSARGPGQGYEQYF. CDR3 DNA sequence: TGCAGTGCTAGAGGTCCGGGACAGGGTTACGAGCAGTACTTC. This chain uses TRBV20-1 with TRBJ2-7, with 9 bases lining up with TRBD1. With V trimmed by 1 base and J by 4 bases, 5 bases remained unmatched. This CDR3 comprises 14 residues. Germline V CDR1 and CDR2: DFQATT, SNEGSKA (reference sequence).

This chain connects TRBV3-1 to TRBJ1-6; no firm D call. Per germline, CDR1 LGHDT and CDR2 YNNKEL (reference sequence). The CDR3 is made up of 16 amino acids. The ends were cut back, 2 bases at V and 8 bases at J, with 16 bases in the middle. The DNA of the CDR3 is TGTGCCAGCAGCCAAAACCCCACAGTGGACTATTCACCCCTCCACTTT. It yields the protein CASSQNPTVDYSPLHF.

The chain recombines TRBV6-5 with TRBJ2-1, with 8 bases that match TRBD2. CDR1 is MNHEY and CDR2 is SVGAGI in the germline V gene. The CDR3 length is 15 residues. V lost 2 bases to trimming and J lost 5 bases; unmatched junction nucleotides: 5. The CDR3 protein is CASSYATSGDNEQFF. The CDR3 region has the DNA TGTGCCAGCAGTTACGCCACTAGCGGTGACAATGAGCAGTTCTTC.

This clonotype was seen repeatedly, ten times or more. The chain combines TRBV27 with TRBJ1-1, with D possibly matching TRBD1 (5 bases). Trimming took 2 bases from V and 1 from J, leaving 8 bases between them. CDR1 and CDR2 from the germline V gene are MNHEY and SMNVEV (reference sequence). The CDR3 covers 14 residues. CDR3 in amino acids: CASSLVQANTEAFF. CDR3 DNA sequence: TGTGCCAGCAGTTTAGTACAGGCGAACACTGAAGCTTTCTTT.

The sample holds a few counts of this clonotype. The chain recombines TRBV20-1 with TRBJ2-1, with a tentative D call TRBD1 (5 bases). Germline V CDR1 and CDR2: DFQATT, SNEGSKA (reference sequence). The CDR3 sequence is 15 residues long. V lost 2 bases and J 6 bases, leaving 17 bases between the germline ends. CDR3 coding DNA: TGCAGTGCTAGACAGGGCACGGACCCGGCCAATGAGCAGTTCTTC. Translating it yields CSARQGTDPANEQFF.

This clonotype was counted ten times or more. This chain uses TRBV28 with TRBJ2-7; D possibly corresponds to TRBD1 (5 bases). CDR3 length: 17 residues. Germline loops: CDR1 MDHEN, CDR2 SYDVKM. Trimming removed 6 bases at V and 2 bases at J, with 23 bases between. The CDR3 region has the DNA TGTGCCAGCAGACCGTGGTTGGGGCAGGGCGAAACCTACGAGCAGTACTTC. Amino acids: CASRPWLGQGETYEQYF.

This clonotype has just a few counts. The chain recombines TRBV9 with TRBJ1-3; 9 nucleotides match TRBD1. The CDR3 covers 14 residues. V was clipped by 3 bases and J by 4 bases; unmatched bases: 2. Per the germline V gene, CDR1 is SGDLS and CDR2 is YYNGEE. CDR3 coding DNA: TGTGCCAGCAGCGCTGGGACAGGGGGAAACACCATATATTTT. Its translation: CASSAGTGGNTIYF.

In this sample, this clonotype turned up many times. The chain uses TRBV5-6 and TRBJ2-3; 11 nucleotides agree with TRBD2. V was clipped by 4 bases and J by 2 bases; unmatched bases: 6. The CDR3 is 16 residues long. Looked up from germline, CDR1 is SGHDT and CDR2 is YYEEEE. CDR3 sequence: CASSPGTSGITDTQYF. The CDR3 nucleotides are TGTGCCAGCAGCCCCGGGACTAGCGGCATCACAGATACGCAGTATTTT. Filled out from reference TRBV5-6 and TRBJ2-3, the complete variable domain reads DAGVTQSPTHLIKTRGQQVTLRCSPKSGHDTVSWYQQALGQGPQFIFQYYEEEERQRGNFPDRFSGHQFPNYSSELNVNALLLGDSALYLCASSPGTSGITDTQYFGPGTRLTVL.

The rearrangement links TRBV24-1 to TRBJ1-2; D call uncertain. The CDR3 runs to 12 residues. CDR1 is KGHDR and CDR2 is SFDVKD in the germline V gene. V was pared by 6 bases and J by 2 bases, with 6 bases between. As DNA, the CDR3 is TGTGCCACCAGTTCGGGGAACTATGGCTACACCTTC. Translated: CATSSGNYGYTF.

This clonotype was detected ten times or more. The chain recombines TRBV28 with TRBJ2-6; weak D call: TRBD2 (6 bases). The CDR3 is made up of 16 amino acids. With 8 bases removed from V and 1 base from J, the gap between germline ends came to 15 bases. Germline V lookup: CDR1 MDHEN, CDR2 SYDVKM. CDR3 sequence reads: CASCGGDSSGANVLTF. CDR3 sequence (DNA): TGTGCCAGCTGCGGCGGGGACTCGTCTGGGGCCAACGTCCTGACTTTC.

The table lists this clonotype with many counts. The chain uses TRBV5-6 and TRBJ2-3; TRBD2 might be the D (5 bases). In germline, CDR1 is SGHDT, CDR2 YYEEEE. This CDR3 spans 16 amino acids. Trimming left V 4 bases short and J 1 base short, with 16 bases between. DNA of the CDR3: TGTGCCAGCAGCCCAGGACTCTTACGGGGCACAGATACGCAGTATTTT. This sequence encodes CASSPGLLRGTDTQYF.

Many counts were recorded for this clonotype. The V call is TRBV2, the J call TRBJ2-6, with D maybe TRBD1 (7 bases). Looked up from germline, CDR1 is SNHLY and CDR2 is FYNNEI. Trimming took 2 bases from V and 3 from J, leaving 11 bases between them. The CDR3 has 16 amino acids. The CDR3 here is CASSEQGGDGANVLTF. DNA of the CDR3: TGTGCCAGCAGTGAACAGGGGGGAGATGGGGCCAACGTCCTGACTTTC. Supplemented by reference TRBV2 and TRBJ2-6, the full variable domain reads EPEVTQTPSHQVTQMGQEVILRCVPISNHLYFYWYRQILGQKVEFLVSFYNNEISEKSEIFDDQFSVERPDGSNFTLKIRSTKLEDSAMYFCASSEQGGDGANVLTFGAGSRLTVL.

This clonotype was recorded at least ten times. The chain couples TRBV18 to TRBJ2-1; D gene uncertain. The V gene lost 3 bases and the J gene lost 5 bases, with 8 bases spanning the gap. Germline loops: CDR1 KGHSH, CDR2 LQKENI. The CDR3 runs 13 residues. The DNA of the CDR3 is TGTGCCAGCTCACCTTCGAGTGACAATGAGCAGTTCTTC. Translating gives CASSPSSDNEQFF.